Listed below are T cell receptor beta chains from one sample, sequenced in a study of blood T cells in healthy people across ages. Each CDR3 protein gets one entry after TCRdb re-called the 5' RACE reads with MiXCR. The sample includes about 800,000 distinct CDR3 sequences, around 45% of them seen just once. Sequenced input: blood. The receptor source for this set is a man older than 75 in good health. Both conserved end residues are part of each CDR3. A D gene is named only where the DNA matches it firmly. A clone size is listed for some rows: how often the clone was seen (once, few, many), or a class if it is expanded.

j_call d_call clone_size v_call cdr3_aa cdr3_nt
TRBJ2-1 TRBD2 once TRBV20-1 CSARGLAASDEQFF TGCAGTGCTCGTGGACTAGCGGCGTCGGATGAGCAGTTCTTC
TRBJ2-7 . . TRBV6-5 CASRKRGSYEQYF TGTGCCAGCAGGAAAAGGGGATCCTACGAGCAGTACTTC
TRBJ2-7 . . TRBV7-2 CASSQATVYEQYF TGTGCCAGCAGCCAAGCGACCGTCTACGAGCAGTACTTC
TRBJ2-1 TRBD2 many TRBV30 CAWSFFSGSSYNEQFF TGTGCCTGGAGTTTTTTTAGCGGGAGCTCCTACAATGAGCAGTTCTTC
TRBJ2-3 . few TRBV11-3 CASSPLLLRGPTDTQYF TGTGCCAGCAGCCCTCTCCTCCTACGAGGTCCCACAGATACGCAGTATTTT
TRBJ2-1 TRBD2 . TRBV20-1 CSARPPRLALSSYNEQFF TGCAGTGCTAGACCTCCCCGACTAGCGCTGAGCTCCTACAATGAGCAGTTCTTC
TRBJ2-7 . . TRBV9 CASSPRLGPYEQYF TGTGCCAGCAGCCCCCGACTAGGTCCCTACGAGCAGTACTTC
TRBJ2-5 TRBD2 . TRBV29-1 CSGDLAGAGNEQYF TGCAGCGGGGATCTAGCGGGAGCGGGCAATGAGCAGTACTTC
TRBJ2-7 TRBD1 few TRBV12-3/TRBV12-4 CASRLDTGAYEQYF TGTGCCAGCAGGTTGGATACAGGGGCCTACGAGCAGTACTTC
TRBJ2-1 . once TRBV6-5 CASSSTESSYNEQFF TGTGCCAGCAGTTCTACAGAGAGCTCCTACAATGAGCAGTTCTTC
TRBJ2-3 TRBD2 few TRBV20-1 CSARDLASGIGTDTQYF TGCAGTGCTAGAGATTTAGCTAGCGGGATCGGGACAGATACGCAGTATTTT
TRBJ2-5 . . TRBV2 CASIFQRLYQETQYF TGTGCCAGCATATTCCAGCGGCTGTACCAAGAGACCCAGTACTTC
TRBJ2-1 . few TRBV7-9 CASSEGGDSQFF TGTGCCAGCAGCGAGGGGGGGGACAGCCAGTTCTTC
TRBJ1-4 TRBD1 . TRBV6-6 CASRTTGGGNEKLFF TGTGCCAGCAGAACCACAGGGGGTGGTAATGAAAAACTGTTTTTT
TRBJ2-2 TRBD2 . TRBV5-1 CASSLDGLAGVGTGELFF TGCGCCAGCAGCTTGGATGGACTAGCGGGAGTCGGAACCGGGGAGCTGTTTTTT
TRBJ2-7 . . TRBV5-1 CASSGGGPSYEQYF TGCGCCAGCAGTGGTGGCGGACCCTCCTACGAGCAGTACTTC
TRBJ2-1 . many TRBV11-3 CASSLAGVGSYNEQFF TGTGCCAGCAGCTTAGCGGGGGTTGGGTCCTACAATGAGCAGTTCTTC
TRBJ2-7 TRBD2 few TRBV9 CASSGTGTRVQGEQYF TGTGCCAGCAGCGGGACCGGGACTAGAGTACAGGGCGAGCAGTACTTC
TRBJ2-7 . . TRBV20-1 CSAQDGASYNEQYF TGCAGTGCTCAAGACGGGGCGTCCTACAATGAGCAGTACTTC
TRBJ1-3 . . TRBV7-2 CASSSGGGDAGNTIYF TGTGCCAGCAGCTCAGGCGGGGGGGATGCCGGAAACACCATATATTTT
TRBJ1-1 TRBD1 . TRBV5-5 CASNTGTGTEAFF TGTGCCAGCAACACCGGGACAGGGACTGAAGCTTTCTTT
TRBJ2-1 . . TRBV19 CASNQGPAYNEHFF TGTGCCAGTAATCAGGGCCCTGCCTACAATGAGCACTTCTTC